This entry lists 15 T cell receptor beta chains sequenced from one sample in a study of shared clonotypes between healthy human individuals. The protocol was immunoSEQ multiplex PCR, while the TCRdb copy is restricted to in-frame clones and leaves out a portion. The repertoire has under 350,000 clones, 80% to 90% of them found once; the top ten carry around 15%. Sequencing used memory CD8+ T cells sorted from blood. Subset in this sample: CD45RO+ cells pooled with CCR7-negative TemRA cells. The receptors here all came from a young man in good health.

The gene calls are TRBV28 and TRBJ1-2; a possible D gene is TRBD1 (5 bases). The CDR3 extends over 15 amino acids. CDR1 is MDHEN and CDR2 is SYDVKM in the germline V gene. Trimming took off 5 bases at V and 1 base at J, with 14 bases between the two ends. The CDR3 DNA is TGTGCCAGCAGTCCGACGGGACTGGTTAACTATGGCTACACCTTC. The encoded protein is CASSPTGLVNYGYTF.

This clone was detected only a few times. The chain links TRBV27 to TRBJ2-5; D may correspond to TRBD1 or TRBD2 (6 bases each). Germline CDR1 MNHEY, CDR2 SMNVEV (reference sequence). The CDR3 runs 14 residues. V lost 2 bases, J lost 5 bases, and 12 bases lay in between. CDR3: CASSLNGGFETQYF. The CDR3 DNA reads as TGTGCCAGCAGTTTAAACGGGGGCTTTGAGACCCAGTACTTC.

On this clone itself: The same CDR3 arises from other DNA sequences in this sample as well. CDR3 sequence (DNA): TGTGCCAGCAGCTTAGAAATGTCCTACGAGCAGTACTTC. Residues: CASSLEMSYEQYF. The chain carries TRBV5-6 and TRBJ2-7; no clear D gene. Germline CDR1 reads SGHDT; CDR2 reads YYEEEE. This CDR3 comprises 13 residues. V lost 2 bases and J 1 base, leaving 7 bases between the germline ends.

Only one count was recorded for this clone. J is TRBJ2-1 and V is TRBV27, with D possibly matching TRBD2 (6 bases). Germline V CDR1 and CDR2: MNHEY, SMNVEV (reference sequence). This CDR3 has 14 amino acids. Trimming stripped 2 bases from V and 3 bases from J, with 8 bases between. The chain's CDR3 is CASSLRGLYNEQFF. CDR3 bases: TGTGCCAGCAGTTTAAGGGGACTCTACAATGAGCAGTTCTTC.

V usage is TRBV2 and J usage is TRBJ2-7; 8 nucleotides line up with TRBD1. The length of the CDR3 is 14 residues. Trimming at V came to 5 bases and at J to 1 base, leaving 4 bases not matched to a gene. Germline assignment: CDR1 SNHLY and CDR2 FYNNEI. CDR3 sequence (DNA): TGTGCCAGCAGTTCGGACAGGGAATCCTACGAGCAGTACTTC. Protein product: CASSSDRESYEQYF.

V usage is TRBV4-1 and J usage is TRBJ1-1; unclear D gene. This CDR3 is 12 amino acids long. CDR1 MGHRA and CDR2 YSYEKL come from the germline V gene. The ends were cut back, 0 bases at V and 7 bases at J, with 6 bases in the middle. CDR3 in amino acids: CASSQDLSEAFF. DNA of the CDR3: TGCGCCAGCAGCCAAGATTTAAGTGAAGCTTTCTTT.

This chain joins TRBV21-1 and TRBJ1-2; TRBD1, the table's D call, lacks a check against the DNA. TRBV21-1 is a known pseudogene. The CDR3 sequence is 17 residues long. This CDR3 is CASSKARTGRPNYGYTF. The CDR3, as DNA: TGTGCCAGCAGCAAAGCCCGGACAGGGAGACCTAACTATGGCTACACCTTC.

The V and J genes are TRBV28 and TRBJ2-7; D is ambiguous. The CDR3 has 13 amino acids. CDR1 MDHEN and CDR2 SYDVKM come from the germline V gene. V lost 6 bases and J lost 7, with 16 bases in between. As DNA, the CDR3 is TGTGCCAGCAGCCCGTGGCAAGGACGTGAGCAGTACTTC. It codes for CASSPWQGREQYF.

This clone was counted a single time. The chain links TRBV5-1 to TRBJ2-2; tentatively, D is TRBD2 (5 bases). The CDR3 is 14 amino acids. Germline CDR1 SGHRS, CDR2 YFSETQ. Trimming stripped 2 bases from V and 4 bases from J, with 9 bases between. The CDR3 reads CASSLGGSTGELFF. CDR3 coding DNA: TGCGCCAGCAGCTTAGGAGGCAGCACCGGGGAGCTGTTTTTT.

There are many counts of this clone. The J gene is TRBJ2-1, the V gene TRBV19, with D unresolved. V lost 5 bases and J 8 bases, leaving 7 bases between the germline ends. The CDR3 consists of 11 residues. Germline V gene lookup returns CDR1 LNHDA and CDR2 SQIVND (reference sequence). CDR3 DNA sequence: TGTGCCAGTAGTGTGTTTTATGAGCAGTTCTTC. It encodes CASSVFYEQFF.

This chain links TRBV5-1 with TRBJ2-1; 9 bases are a match to TRBD1. The CDR3 length is 16 residues. J lost 4 bases, V lost 2 bases, and 7 bases had no gene match. Germline-derived CDR1 and CDR2 are SGHRS and YFSETQ. CDR3 loop: CASSFPDRGGYNEQFF. The CDR3 DNA reads TGCGCCAGCAGCTTCCCCGACAGGGGGGGATACAATGAGCAGTTCTTC.

The chain combines TRBV5-6 with TRBJ2-1, with a weak D call TRBD1 (5 bases). This CDR3 is 12 amino acids long. Looked up from germline, CDR1 is SGHDT and CDR2 is YYEEEE. V lost 6 bases, J lost 8 bases, and 12 bases lay in between. The CDR3 sequence: CASTKDSHEQFF. DNA for the CDR3: TGTGCCAGCACCAAAGACAGCCATGAGCAGTTCTTC.

V usage is TRBV5-6 and J usage is TRBJ2-2, with D unresolved. V lost 0 bases to trimming and J lost 5 bases, with 8 bases between them. The CDR3 runs 14 residues. Germline lookup yields CDR1 SGHDT and CDR2 YYEEEE. CDR3 sequence: CASSLGPRTGELFF. The CDR3 DNA reads TGTGCCAGCAGCTTGGGGCCCCGAACCGGGGAGCTGTTTTTT. Based on the CDR3 plus reference TRBV5-6 and TRBJ2-2, the full variable domain is DAGVTQSPTHLIKTRGQQVTLRCSPKSGHDTVSWYQQALGQGPQFIFQYYEEEERQRGNFPDRFSGHQFPNYSSELNVNALLLGDSALYLCASSLGPRTGELFFGEGSRLTVL.

The V gene is TRBV28, the J gene TRBJ2-3; the D is unclear. CDR3 length: 13 residues. V lost 1 base to trimming and J lost 9 bases, with 11 bases between them. The germline gives CDR1 MDHEN, CDR2 SYDVKM. Here the CDR3 reads CASSLSLDPTQYF. The CDR3 DNA is TGTGCCAGCAGTTTATCCCTAGATCCGACGCAGTATTTT.

The gene calls are TRBV6-6 and TRBJ2-3; D is unresolved. There are 14 residues in the CDR3. With 5 bases removed from V and 6 bases from J, the gap between germline ends came to 15 bases. Germline CDR1 and CDR2: MNHNY and SVGAGI (reference sequence). In DNA, the CDR3 is TGTGCCAGCAGTCTGCTAACCCTGTTCGATACGCAGTATTTT. It is translated as CASSLLTLFDTQYF.